This record concerns one T cell receptor beta chain sequence. How the authors handled the data: Researchers report that nucleated cell counts were estimated from reference gene primer amplification. Using immunoSEQ multiplex PCR, the repertoire was profiled, and TCRdb retains in-frame clones only, with some absent. The V and J calls and clone size were taken over from that table, and D and trimming were inferred from the DNA. The sample consists of some 120,000 clones, 65% to 80% of them appearing once. Per germline, CDR1 MNHEY and CDR2 SVGAGI. The CDR3 extends over 15 amino acids. Trimming stripped 10 bases from V and 8 bases from J, with 21 bases between. The data derive from a study of blood T cell repertoires in COVID-19. Study details: Samples came from the United States, Italy and Spain, spanning acute and convalescent COVID-19.

Sequenced: peripheral blood. J is TRBJ1-6 and V is TRBV6-5, with D unclear. The source of this sequence is a human donor with acute or convalescent COVID-19. The donor label of this sample is uncertain. The CDR3 nucleotides read TGTGCCATCCCAGAGAGCCCGGACGGGGATTCACCCCTCCACTTT. This sequence encodes CAIPESPDGDSPLHF.